This is a list of T cell receptor beta chains from one sample in a study of blood T cell repertoires in COVID-19. Repertoires were generated with immunoSEQ multiplex PCR, while TCRdb's copy carries only in-frame clones and drops some. The sample includes a few hundred thousand clones, 70% to 90% of them seen just once. Sequenced: peripheral blood. The receptor source for this set is a man aged 50 to 59 who had recovered from COVID-19. The CDR3 runs from the conserved cysteine through the conserved F or W. Fields, in order: D gene, V gene, clone size, CDR3 protein. The D gene is left open where the match is weak. Part of the rows lack a size; the others show once, few, many or a class for expanded clones.

>TRBD1|TRBV6-5|NA
CASSPQMDRFYEQYF
>TRBD1|TRBV30|NA
CAWEQGSSYNEQFF
>TRBD2|TRBV27|once
CASFRLAGGGELFF
>NA|TRBV10-3|once
CAISEWTGTYNEQFF
>TRBD1|TRBV18|NA
CASSLGQGNVETQYF
>NA|TRBV18|NA
CASSPPGPDPYTF
>NA|TRBV3-1/TRBV3-2|NA
CASSPFVPDLQETQYF
>NA|TRBV19|once
CASGDSVNQPQHF
>NA|TRBV28|NA
CASSLLGEPQHF
>NA|TRBV27|NA
CASSSRYNTEAFF
>NA|TRBV6-5|NA
CASNTDGQTIHTQYF
>NA|TRBV5-1|NA
CASSPGHTDTEAFF
>TRBD2|TRBV29-1|NA
CSVTGLAGAMEQYF
>NA|TRBV27|NA
CASRPITGTNEKLFF
>TRBD2|TRBV7-9|NA
CASSSLLAERSYNEQFF
>NA|TRBV25-1|NA
CAASGANVLTF
>NA|TRBV10-1|NA
CATYREGTEAFF
>NA|TRBV30|NA
CAWRRGGGSHYTDTQYF
>TRBD2|TRBV15|NA
CATSRDRAGEAGELFF
>NA|TRBV21-1|NA
CASSKKDRGPGTEAFF
>NA|TRBV7-6|NA
CASSLGGTGTEQFF
>TRBD1|TRBV6-5|NA
CASIPSPTGVSPLHF
>TRBD2|TRBV11-2|NA
CASSFQRGSSYNEQFF